The 19 T cell receptor beta chains below all came from one sample that was sequenced in a study of blood T cell repertoires in COVID-19. The protocol was immunoSEQ multiplex PCR, while the TCRdb copy is restricted to in-frame clones and leaves out a portion. The sample lists about 120,000 clones, 75% to 90% occurring once. The specimen was peripheral blood. The receptors derive from a human donor with acute or convalescent COVID-19. The donor label of this sample is uncertain.

The chain joins TRBV4-3 to TRBJ1-3, with D unresolved. This CDR3 region has 16 residues. Germline values: CDR1 LGHNA, CDR2 YSLEER. Trimming took off 0 bases at V and 4 bases at J, with 13 bases between the two ends. This CDR3 reads CASSQDPRSRGNTIYF. The CDR3 nucleotides are TGCGCCAGCAGCCAAGACCCTAGGTCCCGGGGAAACACCATATATTTT.

The table lists this clone with a count of one. The rearrangement uses TRBV5-8 and TRBJ2-1; 13 positions agree with TRBD2. Germline lookup yields CDR1 SGHTS and CDR2 YDEGEE. CDR3 length: 20 amino acids. V shed 0 bases, J shed 3 bases, and the junction held 12 bases outside the gene matches. The CDR3 loop is CASSLAGGLAGIALYNEQFF. For the CDR3, the DNA is TGTGCCAGCAGCTTGGCCGGGGGACTAGCGGGAATAGCCCTCTACAATGAGCAGTTCTTC.

V usage is TRBV6-5 and J usage is TRBJ2-6; no reliable D call. V dropped 3 bases and J dropped 2 bases, with 5 bases sitting between them. The germline gives CDR1 MNHEY, CDR2 SVGAGI. The CDR3 has 14 residues. CDR3 region: CASSYRAGANVLTF. DNA for the CDR3: TGTGCCAGCAGTTATCGGGCTGGGGCCAACGTCCTGACTTTC.

V usage is TRBV6-1 and J usage is TRBJ1-2; perhaps TRBD1 as D (6 bases). CDR1 and CDR2 (germline): MNHNS, SASEGT. Trimming stripped 1 base from V and 4 bases from J, with 13 bases between. This CDR3 spans 15 amino acids. DNA of the CDR3: TGTGCCAGCAGTGAAGTTAGGGGCAGGGGCTATGGCTACACCTTC. Translating it yields CASSEVRGRGYGYTF.

The V and J genes are TRBV6-2 or TRBV6-3 and TRBJ2-3; 10 bases align to TRBD2. Per germline, CDR1 MNHEY and CDR2 SVGEGT. The trim removed 5 bases at V and 0 bases at J, leaving 2 bases unmatched. The CDR3 is 15 residues long. The CDR3 sequence: CASSKLAGSTDTQYF. The CDR3 DNA reads as TGTGCCAGCAGTAAACTAGCGGGGAGCACAGATACGCAGTATTTT.

The genes are TRBV19 and TRBJ2-7; 8 nucleotides match TRBD1. The CDR3 has 14 amino acids. CDR1 is LNHDA, CDR2 SQIVND, per germline (reference sequence). J gave up 1 base and V 5 bases, and 4 bases lay outside the gene matches. CDR3 residues: CASSPGQASYEQYF. CDR3 nucleotides: TGTGCCAGTAGTCCGGGACAGGCATCCTACGAGCAGTACTTC.

The chain recombines TRBV3-1 (or the pseudogene TRBV3-2) with TRBJ1-3; possibly TRBD1 for D (6 bases). This CDR3 spans 15 amino acids. V was pared by 5 bases and J by 2 bases, with 13 bases between. Germline CDR1 and CDR2: LGHDT and YNNKEL (reference sequence). The CDR3 DNA follows: TGTGCCAGCAGCACTCAGGACAGCGCTGGAAACACCATATATTTT. Translated, it gives CASSTQDSAGNTIYF.

The chain recombines TRBV7-2 with TRBJ2-1; the match to TRBD2 covers 11 bases. Germline CDR1 reads SGHTA; CDR2 reads FQGNSA. V gave up 5 bases and J gave up 6 bases; unmatched junction bases: 6. The CDR3 has 15 residues. The CDR3: CASSAGLAVSNEQFF. CDR3 nucleotide sequence: TGTGCCAGCAGCGCGGGACTAGCGGTCAGCAATGAGCAGTTCTTC.

The rearrangement joins TRBV7-6 to TRBJ2-1; 11 bases align to TRBD2. Germline CDR1 and CDR2: SGHVS and FNYEAQ. V shed 3 bases, J shed 8 bases, and the junction held 9 bases outside the gene matches. The CDR3 spans 16 residues. The CDR3 loop reads CASSLATSGSNDEQFF. The CDR3 DNA follows: TGTGCCAGCAGCTTGGCAACTAGCGGGAGTAACGATGAGCAGTTCTTC. The full variable domain, rest sourced from reference TRBV7-6 and TRBJ2-1, is GAGVSQSPRYKVTKRGQDVALRCDPISGHVSLYWYRQALGQGPEFLTYFNYEAQQDKSGLPNDRFSAERPEGSISTLTIQRTEQRDSAMYRCASSLATSGSNDEQFFGPGTRLTVL.

The chain recombines TRBV10-3 with TRBJ1-1; 10 bases fit TRBD1. The CDR3 is 16 residues long. With 0 bases clipped from V and 5 bases from J, the junction kept 6 bases outside the gene matches. Looked up from germline, CDR1 is ENHRY and CDR2 is SYGVKD. The CDR3 coding sequence is TGTGCCATCAGTGAGTCGACAGGGGGCGTTAATACTGAAGCTTTCTTT. This gives the protein CAISESTGGVNTEAFF.

The V and J genes are TRBV10-1 and TRBJ2-1; 7 positions agree with TRBD2. J lost 3 bases, V lost 3 bases, and 8 bases had no gene match. The CDR3 extends over 16 amino acids. Germline CDR1 reads WNHNN; CDR2 reads SYGVQD (reference sequence). The CDR3 loop is CASSEVGGGVYNEQFF. CDR3 bases: TGCGCCAGCAGTGAAGTCGGGGGAGGGGTCTACAATGAGCAGTTCTTC.

The rearrangement uses TRBV7-2 and TRBJ2-3, with TRBD2 as a possible D gene (6 bases). CDR1 and CDR2 from the germline V gene are SGHTA and FQGNSA. The CDR3 loop spans 16 amino acids. V lost 5 bases to trimming and J lost 0 bases, with 15 bases between them. CDR3 loop: CASSTQRVASTDTQYF. The CDR3 DNA reads TGTGCCAGCAGCACTCAGCGGGTAGCTAGCACAGATACGCAGTATTTT. The variable domain in full, completed from reference TRBV7-2 and TRBJ2-3, reads GAGVSQSPSNKVTEKGKDVELRCDPISGHTALYWYRQSLGQGLEFLIYFQGNSAPDKSGLPSDRFSAERTGGSVSTLTIQRTQQEDSAVYLCASSTQRVASTDTQYFGPGTRLTVL.

This clone showed up just once. The chain recombines TRBV28 with TRBJ1-4, with TRBD1 matching 7 bases. The length of the CDR3 is 14 residues. The germline V gene has CDR1 MDHEN and CDR2 SYDVKM. The J segment lost 4 bases and the V segment lost 7 bases, leaving 6 bases of the junction unmatched. CDR3 sequence: CASKIGQDNEKLFF. Here the CDR3 DNA reads TGTGCCAGCAAGATAGGACAGGATAATGAAAAACTGTTTTTT.

This clone was picked up one time. This chain links TRBV11-2 with TRBJ2-7; TRBD2 agrees at 8 bases. The CDR3 sequence is 15 residues long. The germline V gene encodes CDR1 SGHAT and CDR2 FQNNGV. Unmatched junction bases numbered 9, after V lost 5 bases and J lost 3 bases. The CDR3 nucleotides read TGTGCCAGCAGCCTGACGGGGGGGGCCAGCTACGAGCAGTACTTC. Residues: CASSLTGGASYEQYF. Based on the CDR3 plus reference TRBV11-2 and TRBJ2-7, the full variable domain is EAGVAQSPRYKIIEKRQSVAFWCNPISGHATLYWYQQILGQGPKLLIQFQNNGVVDDSQLPKDRFSAERLKGVDSTLKIQPAKLEDSAVYLCASSLTGGASYEQYFGPGTRLTVT.

This chain connects TRBV3-1 (or the pseudogene TRBV3-2) to TRBJ2-7, with 8 positions matching TRBD2. CDR1 and CDR2 (germline): LGHDT, YNNKEL (reference sequence). Trimming at V came to 0 bases and at J to 3 bases, leaving 4 bases not matched to a gene. This CDR3 comprises 15 residues. CDR3 amino acids: CASSQEAGGYYEQYF. The DNA for the CDR3 is TGTGCCAGCAGCCAAGAGGCGGGGGGCTACTACGAGCAGTACTTC.

J is TRBJ2-1 and V is TRBV7-6; D might be TRBD2 (5 bases). Germline loops: CDR1 SGHVS, CDR2 FNYEAQ. The CDR3 loop spans 18 amino acids. V gave up 2 bases and J gave up 7 bases, with 24 bases separating them. CDR3 residues: CASSLRPRRAITGNEQFF. CDR3 DNA sequence: TGTGCCAGCAGCTTACGCCCCAGGCGGGCAATAACGGGTAATGAGCAGTTCTTC.

V is TRBV7-7 and J is TRBJ2-1; 9 bases are a match to TRBD2. The length of the CDR3 is 17 residues. V lost 5 bases to trimming and J lost 6 bases; unmatched junction nucleotides: 14. Germline V gene lookup returns CDR1 SSHAT and CDR2 FNYEAQ (reference sequence). The CDR3: CASSPSFASGNSNEQFF. Written as DNA, the CDR3 is TGTGCCAGCAGCCCTAGTTTCGCTAGCGGGAATAGCAATGAGCAGTTCTTC.

The genes are TRBV5-4 and TRBJ2-3; TRBD1 is a possible D gene (5 bases). Germline CDR1 SGHNT, CDR2 YYREEE (reference sequence). V dropped 2 bases and J dropped 3 bases, with 16 bases sitting between them. The CDR3 consists of 16 residues. This chain's CDR3 is CASSLGRDGTTDTQYF. The DNA of the CDR3 is TGTGCCAGCAGCTTAGGCAGGGATGGTACAACAGATACGCAGTATTTT.

This chain joins TRBV28 and TRBJ2-1; no definite D call. Germline CDR1 reads MDHEN; CDR2 reads SYDVKM. Trimming shortened V by 7 bases and J by 4 bases, and 14 bases separated the two germline ends. CDR3 length: 14 residues. The CDR3 is CASTEGMRYNEQFF. CDR3 DNA sequence: TGTGCCAGCACCGAAGGTATGAGGTACAATGAGCAGTTCTTC.